The entry that follows covers one T cell receptor (beta chain) sequence. Its antigen is unidentified. PCR amplification relied on 60 Vbeta primers (plus 13 Jbeta primers). Here immunoSEQ multiplex PCR was the method, and the copy in TCRdb shows in-frame clones only, minus some. The sample comprises around 180,000 clones, approximately 82% of which are singletons, and roughly 1.2% rests with the top ten. The data derive from a study of cytomegalovirus exposure and HLA in healthy donors. Study-wide results and limits: Some V segments (TRBV6-2 and TRBV6-3 among them) were excluded as indistinguishable.

There are 16 residues in the CDR3. Looked up from germline, CDR1 is MNHEY and CDR2 is SMNVEV (reference sequence). The trim removed 3 bases at V and 6 bases at J, leaving 4 bases unmatched. V usage is TRBV27 and J usage is TRBJ1-6; 11 bases map to TRBD1. The source material was PBMCs. This TCR was sampled from a girl aged 2 to 9 in good health and CMV-seropositive. The DNA of the CDR3 is TGTGCCAGCAGTTTCGGACAGGGGGCTTTTAATTCACCCCTCCACTTT. Encoded protein: CASSFGQGAFNSPLHF.